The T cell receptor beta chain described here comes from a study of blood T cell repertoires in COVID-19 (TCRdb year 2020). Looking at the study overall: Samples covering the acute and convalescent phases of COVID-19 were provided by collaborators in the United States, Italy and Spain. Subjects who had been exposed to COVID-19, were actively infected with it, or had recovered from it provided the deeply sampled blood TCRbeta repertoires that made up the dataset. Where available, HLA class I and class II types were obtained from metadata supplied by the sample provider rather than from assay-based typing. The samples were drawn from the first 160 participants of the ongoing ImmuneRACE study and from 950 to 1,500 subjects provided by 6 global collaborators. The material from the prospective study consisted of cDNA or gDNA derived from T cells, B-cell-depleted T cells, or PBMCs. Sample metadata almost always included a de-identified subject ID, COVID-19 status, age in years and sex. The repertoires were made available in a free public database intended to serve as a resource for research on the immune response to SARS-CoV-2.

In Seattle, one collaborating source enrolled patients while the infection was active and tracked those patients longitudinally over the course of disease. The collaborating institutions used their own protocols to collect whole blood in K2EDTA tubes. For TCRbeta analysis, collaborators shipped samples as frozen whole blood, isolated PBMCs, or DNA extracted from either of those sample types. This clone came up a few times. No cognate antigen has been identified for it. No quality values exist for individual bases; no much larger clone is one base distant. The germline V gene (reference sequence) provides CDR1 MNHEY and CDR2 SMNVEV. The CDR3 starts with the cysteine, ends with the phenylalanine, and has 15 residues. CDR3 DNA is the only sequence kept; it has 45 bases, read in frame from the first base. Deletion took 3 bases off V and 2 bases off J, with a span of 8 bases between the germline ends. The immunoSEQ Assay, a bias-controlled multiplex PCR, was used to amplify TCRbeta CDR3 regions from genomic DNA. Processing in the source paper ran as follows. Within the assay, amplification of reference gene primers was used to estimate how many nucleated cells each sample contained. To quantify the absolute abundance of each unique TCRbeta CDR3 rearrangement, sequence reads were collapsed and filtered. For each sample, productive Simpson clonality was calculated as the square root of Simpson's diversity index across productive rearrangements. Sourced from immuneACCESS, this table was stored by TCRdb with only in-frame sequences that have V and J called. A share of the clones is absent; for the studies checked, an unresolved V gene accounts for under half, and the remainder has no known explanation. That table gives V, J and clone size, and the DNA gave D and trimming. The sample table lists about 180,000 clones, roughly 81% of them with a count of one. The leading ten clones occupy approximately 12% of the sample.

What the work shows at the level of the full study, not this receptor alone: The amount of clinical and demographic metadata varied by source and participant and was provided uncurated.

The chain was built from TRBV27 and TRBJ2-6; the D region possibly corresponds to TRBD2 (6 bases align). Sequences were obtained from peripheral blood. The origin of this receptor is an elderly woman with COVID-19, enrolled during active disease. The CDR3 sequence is CASSFWGAGANVLTF. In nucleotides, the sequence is TGTGCCAGCAGTTTTTGGGGGGCTGGGGCCAACGTCCTGACTTTC.